The source of this T cell receptor (beta chain) is a study of T cell repertoires in cytomegalovirus infection. Study-level background: CMV infection plus the matching HLA type was flagged by public TCR beta signatures. Study-level findings and limits: HLA-C-restricted CMV-specific TCR beta clonotypes were dominant in the ex vivo response. Cumulative public TCR beta family frequency identified carriers of CMV plus the relevant HLA.

TCRdb called the reads again in MiXCR, with one record for every CDR3 protein. Here the sample spans about 530,000 distinct CDR3 sequences, less than 30% being singletons. This clonotype came up many times. Its cognate antigen is unknown. The CDR3 spans 14 residues. Germline values: CDR1 SGHTA, CDR2 FQGNSA. J lost 4 bases, V lost 4 bases, and 4 bases had no gene match. The sequence derives from a human donor in good health (CMV status not recorded). Some clones in this sample may be carry-over from other donors' samples. The sample taken for sequencing was PBMCs. V usage is TRBV7-2 and J usage is TRBJ2-5; 9 positions agree with TRBD1. CDR3 residues: CASSYGQGRETQYF. CDR3 in DNA: TGTGCCAGCAGCTACGGACAGGGGCGAGAGACCCAGTACTTC.